This entry is about one TCR beta chain. Antigen unknown. The data originate from a study of cytomegalovirus exposure and HLA in healthy donors. Nominal health characterized the donors when sampled, though unrecorded immune exposures were likely. The study ran its PCR with 60 Vbeta and 13 Jbeta primers. Profiling relied on immunoSEQ multiplex PCR, and the TCRdb table lists in-frame clones only, not all of them. The data contain 150,000 to 160,000 clones, approximately 80% of them singletons. Study conclusions and caveats: Analysis was performed later, and it showed HLA-associated TCR beta chains to be more clonally expanded than equally common others. Analyzed later, association rates of TCRs varied across HLA loci, with DRB1 most and HLA-C fewest.

This receptor was identified in a man aged 30 to 45 in good health and CMV-seropositive. Sequenced sample: PBMCs.

This CDR3 is CALNPASGNYNEQFF. CDR3 in DNA: TGTGCCCTCAATCCCGCTAGCGGGAACTACAATGAGCAGTTCTTC. The V and J genes are TRBV30 and TRBJ2-1; 9 nucleotides align to TRBD2. The CDR3 covers 15 residues. V was clipped by 8 bases and J by 3 bases; unmatched bases: 11. The germline gives CDR1 GTSNPN, CDR2 SVGIG (reference sequence).